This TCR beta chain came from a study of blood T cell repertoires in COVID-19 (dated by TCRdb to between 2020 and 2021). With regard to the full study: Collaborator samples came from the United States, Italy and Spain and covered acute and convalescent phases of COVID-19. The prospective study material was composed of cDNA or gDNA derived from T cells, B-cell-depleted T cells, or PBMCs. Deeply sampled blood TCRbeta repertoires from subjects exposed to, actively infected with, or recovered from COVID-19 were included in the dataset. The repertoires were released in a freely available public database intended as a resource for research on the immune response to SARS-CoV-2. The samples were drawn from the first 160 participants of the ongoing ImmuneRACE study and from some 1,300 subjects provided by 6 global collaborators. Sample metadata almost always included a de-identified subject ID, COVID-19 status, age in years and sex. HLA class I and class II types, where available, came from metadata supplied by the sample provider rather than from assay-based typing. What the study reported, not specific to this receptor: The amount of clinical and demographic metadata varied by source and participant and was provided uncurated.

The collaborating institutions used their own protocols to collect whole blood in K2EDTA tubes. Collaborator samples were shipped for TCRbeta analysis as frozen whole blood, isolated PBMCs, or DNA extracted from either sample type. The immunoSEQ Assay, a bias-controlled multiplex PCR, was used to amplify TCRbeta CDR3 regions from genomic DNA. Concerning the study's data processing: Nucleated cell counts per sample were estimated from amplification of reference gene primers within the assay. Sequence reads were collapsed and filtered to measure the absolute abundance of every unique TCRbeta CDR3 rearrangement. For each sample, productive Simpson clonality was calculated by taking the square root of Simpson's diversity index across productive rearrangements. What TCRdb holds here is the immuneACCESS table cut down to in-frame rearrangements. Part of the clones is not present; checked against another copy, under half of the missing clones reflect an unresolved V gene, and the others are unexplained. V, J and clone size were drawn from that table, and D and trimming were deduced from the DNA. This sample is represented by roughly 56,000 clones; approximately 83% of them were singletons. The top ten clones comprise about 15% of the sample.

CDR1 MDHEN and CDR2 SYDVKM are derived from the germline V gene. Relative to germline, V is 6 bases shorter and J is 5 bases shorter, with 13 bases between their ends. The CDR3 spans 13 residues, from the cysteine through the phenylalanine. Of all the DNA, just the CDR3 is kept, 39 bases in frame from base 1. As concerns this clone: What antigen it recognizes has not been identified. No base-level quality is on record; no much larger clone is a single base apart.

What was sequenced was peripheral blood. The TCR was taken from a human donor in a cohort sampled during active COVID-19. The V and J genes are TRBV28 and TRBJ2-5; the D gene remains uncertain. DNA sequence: TGTGCCAGCAGGGTCGAGCTATTGGAGACCCAGTACTTC. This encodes CASRVELLETQYF.